This T cell receptor (beta chain) was identified in a study of blood T cell repertoires in COVID-19. Whole-study context: Samples representing acute and convalescent COVID-19 were sourced from the United States, Italy and Spain. Sources were T cells, B-cell-depleted T cells, or PBMCs; the material itself was cDNA or gDNA.

Authors' analysis steps: Using reference gene primer amplification, nucleated cell counts were estimated. Only in-frame clones appear in the TCRdb table, and some are missing; sequencing was by immunoSEQ multiplex PCR. V and J calls plus clone size are reproduced from that table; the DNA served to infer D and trimming. The sample contains 110,000 or so clones, 75% to 90% of which appear only once. Trimming cost V 4 bases and J 4 bases; bases outside gene matches: 6. This CDR3 comprises 14 residues. Germline loops: CDR1 SGDLS, CDR2 YYNGEE. The rearrangement links TRBV9 to TRBJ1-1, with 8 nucleotides matching TRBD1. This receptor was identified in a woman aged 45-65 years with acute or convalescent COVID-19. Sample: peripheral blood. Written as DNA, the CDR3 is TGTGCCAGCAGCACCACAGGGGGTGGCACTGAAGCTTTCTTT. Amino acids: CASSTTGGGTEAFF. Filled out from reference TRBV9 and TRBJ1-1, the complete variable domain reads DSGVTQTPKHLITATGQRVTLRCSPRSGDLSVYWYQQSLDQGLQFLIQYYNGEERAKGNILERFSAQQFPDLHSELNLSSLELGDSALYFCASSTTGGGTEAFFGQGTRLTVV.